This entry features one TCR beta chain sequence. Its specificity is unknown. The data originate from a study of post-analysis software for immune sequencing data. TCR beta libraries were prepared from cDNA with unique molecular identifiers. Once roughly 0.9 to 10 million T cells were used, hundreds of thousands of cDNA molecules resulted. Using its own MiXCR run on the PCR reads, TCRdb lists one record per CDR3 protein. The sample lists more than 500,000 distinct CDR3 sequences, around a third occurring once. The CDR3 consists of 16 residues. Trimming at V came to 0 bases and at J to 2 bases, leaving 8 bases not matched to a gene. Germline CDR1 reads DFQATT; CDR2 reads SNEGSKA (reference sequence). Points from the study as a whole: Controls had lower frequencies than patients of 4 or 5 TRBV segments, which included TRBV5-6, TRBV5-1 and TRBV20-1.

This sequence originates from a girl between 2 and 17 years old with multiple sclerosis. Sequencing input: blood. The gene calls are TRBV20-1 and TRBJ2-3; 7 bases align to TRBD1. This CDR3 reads CSARDPTGQFTDTQYF. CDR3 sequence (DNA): TGCAGTGCTAGAGATCCCACGGGACAGTTCACAGATACGCAGTATTTT.